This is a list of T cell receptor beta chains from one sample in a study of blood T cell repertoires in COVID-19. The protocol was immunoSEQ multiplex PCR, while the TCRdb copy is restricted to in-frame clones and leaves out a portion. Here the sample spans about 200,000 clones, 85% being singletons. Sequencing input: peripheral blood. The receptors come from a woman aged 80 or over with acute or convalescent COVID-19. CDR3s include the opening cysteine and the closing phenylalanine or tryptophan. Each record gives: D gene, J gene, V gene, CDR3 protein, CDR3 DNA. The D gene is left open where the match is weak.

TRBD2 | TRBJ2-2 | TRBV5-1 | CASSLVLAGAGTGELFF | TGCGCCAGCAGCTTGGTACTCGCGGGAGCGGGAACCGGGGAGCTGTTTTTT
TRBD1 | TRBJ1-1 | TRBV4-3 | CASSQDRQGGRWTEAFF | TGCGCCAGCAGCCAAGATCGCCAGGGGGGACGATGGACTGAAGCTTTCTTT
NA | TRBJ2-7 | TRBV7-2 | CASSPGGSYEQYF | TGTGCCAGCAGCCCTGGCGGCTCCTACGAGCAGTACTTC
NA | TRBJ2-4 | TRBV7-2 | CASSLQQLENIQYF | TGTGCCAGCAGCCTACAACAACTAGAAAACATTCAGTACTTC
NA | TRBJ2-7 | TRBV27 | CASSLSSSFLYEQYF | TGTGCCAGCAGTTTATCATCGAGTTTTCTCTACGAGCAGTACTTC
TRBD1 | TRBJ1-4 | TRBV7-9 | CAISAGTGRSALEKLFF | TGTGCCATCAGTGCCGGGACAGGGAGGTCGGCTTTGGAAAAACTGTTTTTT
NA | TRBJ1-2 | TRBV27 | CASSPGGRTLNYGYTF | TGTGCCAGCAGTCCGGGGGGCAGAACCCTGAATTATGGCTACACCTTC
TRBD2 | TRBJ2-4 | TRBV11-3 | CASSLGTSGSGNIQYF | TGTGCCAGCAGCCTCGGGACTAGCGGGAGCGGTAACATTCAGTACTTC
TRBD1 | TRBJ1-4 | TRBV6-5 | CASVPGGIWEKLFF | TGTGCCAGCGTCCCAGGGGGCATTTGGGAAAAACTGTTTTTT
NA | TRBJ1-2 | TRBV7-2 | CASSAQDTPNYGYTF | TGTGCCAGCAGCGCCCAGGACACGCCTAACTATGGCTACACCTTC
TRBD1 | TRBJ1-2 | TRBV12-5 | CASGTSTPGQGTNYGYTF | TGTGCTAGTGGTACCTCCACTCCGGGACAGGGGACTAACTATGGCTACACCTTC
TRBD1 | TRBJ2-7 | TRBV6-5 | CASSYSQGAEQYF | TGTGCCAGCAGTTACTCACAGGGGGCCGAGCAGTACTTC
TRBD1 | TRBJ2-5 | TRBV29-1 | CSVTTHRGRRETQYF | TGCAGCGTTACAACTCACAGGGGGCGCCGGGAGACCCAGTACTTC
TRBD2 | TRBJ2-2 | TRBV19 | CASSLRDRTSGLTGELFF | TGTGCCAGTAGTCTCCGGGACCGGACTAGCGGATTAACCGGGGAGCTGTTTTTT
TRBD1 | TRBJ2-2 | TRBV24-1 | CATSDYGTGSTGELFF | TGTGCCACCAGTGATTACGGGACAGGGTCCACCGGGGAGCTGTTTTTT
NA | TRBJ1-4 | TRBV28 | CASRPPGGGPGKLFF | TGTGCCAGCAGGCCCCCGGGGGGTGGTCCAGGAAAACTGTTTTTT
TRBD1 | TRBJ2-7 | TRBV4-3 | CASSRAGTGGHEQYF | TGCGCCAGCAGCCGAGCCGGGACAGGGGGCCACGAGCAGTACTTC
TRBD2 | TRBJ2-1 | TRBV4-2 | CASSPGLAGEVYYNEQFF | TGTGCCAGCAGCCCAGGACTAGCGGGAGAAGTCTACTACAATGAGCAGTTCTTC
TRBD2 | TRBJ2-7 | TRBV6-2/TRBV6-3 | CASSRGSAGGAYEQYF | TGTGCCAGCAGTAGGGGCTCAGCGGGAGGAGCTTACGAGCAGTACTTC
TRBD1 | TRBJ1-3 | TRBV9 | CASSGASGGASGNTIYF | TGTGCCAGCAGCGGAGCCTCAGGGGGCGCCTCTGGAAACACCATATATTTT
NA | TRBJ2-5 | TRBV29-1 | CSVVGVQETQYF | TGCAGCGTTGTGGGAGTTCAAGAGACCCAGTACTTC
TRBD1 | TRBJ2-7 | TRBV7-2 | CASSISTGGLFPYEQYF | TGTGCCAGCAGTATATCCACAGGGGGCCTTTTCCCCTACGAGCAGTACTTC